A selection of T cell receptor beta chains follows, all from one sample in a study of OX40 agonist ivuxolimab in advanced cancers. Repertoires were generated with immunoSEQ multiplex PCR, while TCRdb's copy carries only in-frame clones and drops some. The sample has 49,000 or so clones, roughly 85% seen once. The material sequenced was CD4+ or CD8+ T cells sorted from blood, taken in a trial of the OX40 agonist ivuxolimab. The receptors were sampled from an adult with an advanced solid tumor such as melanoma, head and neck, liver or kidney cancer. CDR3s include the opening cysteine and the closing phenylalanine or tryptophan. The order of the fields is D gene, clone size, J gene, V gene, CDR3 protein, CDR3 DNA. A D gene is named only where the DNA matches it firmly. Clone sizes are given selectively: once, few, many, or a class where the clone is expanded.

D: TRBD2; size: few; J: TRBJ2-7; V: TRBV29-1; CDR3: CSVGTSQLTYEQYF; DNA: TGCAGCGTGGGGACTAGCCAATTAACCTACGAGCAGTACTTC
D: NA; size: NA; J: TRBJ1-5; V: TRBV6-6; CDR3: CASSSEPTSQPQHF; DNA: TGTGCCAGCAGTTCGGAGCCGACCAGTCAGCCCCAGCATTTT
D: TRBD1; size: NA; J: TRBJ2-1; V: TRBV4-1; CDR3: CASSVGTGAYNEQFF; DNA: TGCGCCAGCAGCGTAGGGACAGGAGCCTACAATGAGCAGTTCTTC
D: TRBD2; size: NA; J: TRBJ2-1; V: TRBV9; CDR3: CASNGLAGAPSYNEQFF; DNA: TGTGCCAGCAACGGACTAGCGGGAGCCCCCTCCTACAATGAGCAGTTCTTC
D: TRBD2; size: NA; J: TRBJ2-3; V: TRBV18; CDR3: CASSSPSGRAGDTQYF; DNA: TGTGCCAGCTCATCCCCTAGCGGGAGAGCGGGAGATACGCAGTATTTT
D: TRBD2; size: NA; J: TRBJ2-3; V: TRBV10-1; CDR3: CASSDWGGSRTDTQYF; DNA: TGCGCCAGCAGTGATTGGGGCGGGAGTAGGACAGATACGCAGTATTTT
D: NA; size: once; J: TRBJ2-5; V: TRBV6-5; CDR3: CASSYSPTGHQETQYF; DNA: TGTGCCAGCAGTTACTCGCCCACGGGACATCAAGAGACCCAGTACTTC
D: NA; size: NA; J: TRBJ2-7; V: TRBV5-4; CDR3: CASSLDGRYEQYF; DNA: TGTGCCAGCAGCTTGGACGGACGCTACGAGCAGTACTTC
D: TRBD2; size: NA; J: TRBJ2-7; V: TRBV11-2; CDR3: CASSLEASGRGEQYF; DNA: TGTGCCAGCAGCTTAGAGGCTAGCGGGAGGGGCGAGCAGTACTTC
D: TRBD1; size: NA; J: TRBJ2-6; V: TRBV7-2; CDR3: CASSSSQTGVVSGANVLTF; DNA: TGTGCCAGCAGCTCATCACAGACAGGGGTTGTTTCTGGGGCCAACGTCCTGACTTTC